This TCR beta chain emerged from a study of cytomegalovirus exposure and HLA in healthy donors. About the study: Among around 170 million T cells, an earlier analysis found about 100 million unique TCR beta sequences. Of approximately 400 genotyped donors, about 80% clustered with self-reported Caucasian donors.

General observations from the study: According to an earlier analysis, most TCR beta V segments yielded productive rearrangements about 87% or about 30% of the time.

Worth noting for this clone: Its antigen is unidentified.

V shed 5 bases and J shed 1 base, with 12 bases lying between them. This CDR3 contains 15 residues. CDR1 is PRHDT and CDR2 is FYEKMQ in the germline V gene (reference sequence). PCR amplification relied on 60 Vbeta primers (plus 13 Jbeta primers). The method was immunoSEQ multiplex PCR; TCRdb's version includes in-frame clones alone and lacks a portion of them. The table shows 200,000 or so clones, with 80% to 85% occurring only once. The V and J genes are TRBV13 and TRBJ1-3; possibly TRBD1 for D (6 bases). The source material was PBMCs. The receptor was isolated from a woman aged 45-60 years in good health and CMV-seropositive. CDR3 nucleotide sequence: TGTGCCAGCAGCATCCGACAGGTGTCTGGAAACACCATATATTTT. Translation: CASSIRQVSGNTIYF.